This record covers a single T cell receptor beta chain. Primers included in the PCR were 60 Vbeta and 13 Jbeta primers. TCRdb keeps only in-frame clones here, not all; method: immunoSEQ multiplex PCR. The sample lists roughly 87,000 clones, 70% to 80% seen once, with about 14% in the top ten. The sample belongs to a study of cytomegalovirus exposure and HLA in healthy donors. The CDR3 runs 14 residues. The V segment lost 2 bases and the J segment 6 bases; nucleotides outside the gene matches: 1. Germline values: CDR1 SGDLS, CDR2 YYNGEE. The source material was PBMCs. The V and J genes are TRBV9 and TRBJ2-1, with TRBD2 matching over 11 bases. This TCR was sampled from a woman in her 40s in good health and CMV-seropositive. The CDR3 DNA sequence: TGTGCCAGCAGCGTTGGGACTAGCGGCAATGAGCAGTTCTTC. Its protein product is CASSVGTSGNEQFF.